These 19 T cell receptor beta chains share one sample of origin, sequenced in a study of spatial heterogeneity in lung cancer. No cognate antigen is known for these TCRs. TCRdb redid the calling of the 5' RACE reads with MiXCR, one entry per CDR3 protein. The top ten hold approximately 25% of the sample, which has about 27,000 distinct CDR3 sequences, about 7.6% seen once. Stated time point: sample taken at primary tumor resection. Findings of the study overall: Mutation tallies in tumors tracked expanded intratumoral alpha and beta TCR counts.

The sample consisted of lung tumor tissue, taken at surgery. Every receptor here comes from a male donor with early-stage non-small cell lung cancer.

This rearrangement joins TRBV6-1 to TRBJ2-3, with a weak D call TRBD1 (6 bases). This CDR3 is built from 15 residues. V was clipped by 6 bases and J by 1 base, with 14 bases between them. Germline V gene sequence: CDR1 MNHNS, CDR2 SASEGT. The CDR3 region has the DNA TGTGCCAGCAGACGGGCAGGGGTAGGCACAGATACGCAGTATTTT. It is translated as CASRRAGVGTDTQYF.

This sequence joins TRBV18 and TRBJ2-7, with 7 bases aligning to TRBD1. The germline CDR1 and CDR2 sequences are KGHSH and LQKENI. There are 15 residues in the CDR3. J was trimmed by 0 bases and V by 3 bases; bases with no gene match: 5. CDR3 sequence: CASSPRDSSSYEQYF. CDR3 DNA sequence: TGTGCCAGCTCACCCCGGGACAGTAGCTCCTACGAGCAGTACTTC.

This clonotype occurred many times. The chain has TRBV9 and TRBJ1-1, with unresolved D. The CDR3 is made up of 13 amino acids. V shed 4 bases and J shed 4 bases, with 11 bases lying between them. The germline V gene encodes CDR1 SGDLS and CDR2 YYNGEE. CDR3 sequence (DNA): TGTGCCAGCAGCTTCCAAGTCGGCACTGAAGCTTTCTTT. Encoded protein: CASSFQVGTEAFF.

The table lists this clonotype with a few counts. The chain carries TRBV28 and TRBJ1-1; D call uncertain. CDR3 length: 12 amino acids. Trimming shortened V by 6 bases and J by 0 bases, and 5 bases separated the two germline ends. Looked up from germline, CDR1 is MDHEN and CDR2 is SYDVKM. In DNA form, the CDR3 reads TGTGCCAGCAGCCGGATGAACACTGAAGCTTTCTTT. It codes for CASSRMNTEAFF.

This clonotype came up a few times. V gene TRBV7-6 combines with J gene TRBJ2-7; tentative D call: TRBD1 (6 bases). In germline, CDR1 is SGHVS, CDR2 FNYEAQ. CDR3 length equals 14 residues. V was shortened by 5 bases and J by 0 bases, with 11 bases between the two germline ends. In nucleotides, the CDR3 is TGTGCCAGCAGCCCAGGGGTCTACTCCTACGAGCAGTACTTC. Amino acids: CASSPGVYSYEQYF.

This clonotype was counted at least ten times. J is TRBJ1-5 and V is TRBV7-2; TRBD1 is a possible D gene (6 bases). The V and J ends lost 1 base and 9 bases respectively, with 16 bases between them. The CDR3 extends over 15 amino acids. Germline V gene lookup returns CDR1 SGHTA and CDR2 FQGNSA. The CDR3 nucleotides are TGTGCCAGCAGCTTAGATGCAGGGGCCCTTCGGCCCCAGCATTTT. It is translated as CASSLDAGALRPQHF.

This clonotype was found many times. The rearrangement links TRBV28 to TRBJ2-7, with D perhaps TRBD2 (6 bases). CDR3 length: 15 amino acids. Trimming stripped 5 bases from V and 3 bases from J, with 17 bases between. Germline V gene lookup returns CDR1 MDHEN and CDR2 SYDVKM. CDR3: CASSPARGAFYEQYF. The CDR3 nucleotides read TGTGCCAGCAGTCCAGCCCGCGGGGCTTTCTACGAGCAGTACTTC.

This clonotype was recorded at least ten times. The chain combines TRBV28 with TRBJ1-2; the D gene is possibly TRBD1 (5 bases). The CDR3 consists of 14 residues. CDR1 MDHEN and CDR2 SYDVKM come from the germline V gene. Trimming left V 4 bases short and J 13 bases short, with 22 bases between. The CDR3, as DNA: TGTGCCAGCAGTTCCTCCCGAGGGGTTAGAGTCAGCACCTTC. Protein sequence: CASSSSRGVRVSTF.

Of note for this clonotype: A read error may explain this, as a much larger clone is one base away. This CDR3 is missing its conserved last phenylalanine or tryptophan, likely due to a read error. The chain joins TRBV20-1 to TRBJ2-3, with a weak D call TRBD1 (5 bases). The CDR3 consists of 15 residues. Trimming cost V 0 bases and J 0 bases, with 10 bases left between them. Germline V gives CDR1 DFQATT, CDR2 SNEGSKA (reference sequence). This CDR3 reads CSARDGASSTDTQYL. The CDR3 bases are TGCAGTGCTAGAGATGGGGCTTCGAGCACAGATACGCAGTATCTT.

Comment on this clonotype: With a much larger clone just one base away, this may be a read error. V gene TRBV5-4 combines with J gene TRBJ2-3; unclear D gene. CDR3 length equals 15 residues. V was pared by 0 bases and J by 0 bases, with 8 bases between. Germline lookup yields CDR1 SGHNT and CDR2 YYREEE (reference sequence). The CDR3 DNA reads TGTGCCAGCAGCTTGGGTGTCGGCAGCACAGATACGCAGTATTTT. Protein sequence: CASSLGVGSTDTQYF.

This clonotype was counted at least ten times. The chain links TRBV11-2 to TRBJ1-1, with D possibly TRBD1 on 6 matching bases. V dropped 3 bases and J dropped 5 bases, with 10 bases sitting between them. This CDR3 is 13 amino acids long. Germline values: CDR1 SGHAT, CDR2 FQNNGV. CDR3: CASSFGGPTEAFF. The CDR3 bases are TGTGCCAGCAGCTTTGGGGGGCCGACTGAAGCTTTCTTT.

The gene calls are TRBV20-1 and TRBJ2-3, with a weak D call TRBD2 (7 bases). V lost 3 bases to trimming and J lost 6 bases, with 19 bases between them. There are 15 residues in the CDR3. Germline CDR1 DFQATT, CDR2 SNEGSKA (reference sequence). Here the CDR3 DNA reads TGCAGTGCTAGTCTCGGGGGGCCTGGGGCGGATACGCAGTATTTT. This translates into CSASLGGPGADTQYF.

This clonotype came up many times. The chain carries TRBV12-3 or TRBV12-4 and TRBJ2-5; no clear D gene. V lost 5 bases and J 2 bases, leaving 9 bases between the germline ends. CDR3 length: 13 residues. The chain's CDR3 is CASSLRSQETQYF. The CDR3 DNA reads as TGTGCCAGCAGTCTCAGGAGTCAAGAGACCCAGTACTTC.

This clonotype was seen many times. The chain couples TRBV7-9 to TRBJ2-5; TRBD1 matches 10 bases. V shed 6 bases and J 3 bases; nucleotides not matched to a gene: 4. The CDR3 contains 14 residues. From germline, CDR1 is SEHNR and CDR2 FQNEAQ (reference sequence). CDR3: CASRPGTGEETQYF. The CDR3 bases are TGTGCCAGCAGACCCGGGACAGGGGAAGAGACCCAGTACTTC. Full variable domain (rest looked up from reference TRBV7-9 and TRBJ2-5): DTGVSQNPRHKITKRGQNVTFRCDPISEHNRLYWYRQTLGQGPEFLTYFQNEAQLEKSRLLSDRFSAERPKGSFSTLEIQRTEQGDSAMYLCASRPGTGEETQYFGPGTRLLVL.

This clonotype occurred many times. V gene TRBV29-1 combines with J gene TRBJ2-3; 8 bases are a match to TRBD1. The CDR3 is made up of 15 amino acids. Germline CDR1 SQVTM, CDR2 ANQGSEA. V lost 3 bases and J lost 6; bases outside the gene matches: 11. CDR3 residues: CSVEGDRGFGDTQYF. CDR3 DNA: TGCAGCGTTGAGGGCGACAGGGGCTTCGGGGATACGCAGTATTTT.

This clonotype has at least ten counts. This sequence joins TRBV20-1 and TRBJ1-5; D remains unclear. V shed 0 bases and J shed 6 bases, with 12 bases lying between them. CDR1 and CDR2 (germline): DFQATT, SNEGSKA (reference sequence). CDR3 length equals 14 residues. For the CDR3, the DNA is TGCAGTGCTAGAGATAGTCGGGAGGGTCAGCCCCAGCATTTT. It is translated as CSARDSREGQPQHF.

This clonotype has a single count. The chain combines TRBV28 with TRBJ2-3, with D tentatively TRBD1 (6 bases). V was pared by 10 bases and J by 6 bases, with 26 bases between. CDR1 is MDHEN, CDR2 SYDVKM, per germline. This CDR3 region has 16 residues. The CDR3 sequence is CANRTGTPPSRDTQYF. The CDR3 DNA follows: TGTGCCAACAGAACCGGGACACCTCCTAGCAGGGATACGCAGTATTTT.

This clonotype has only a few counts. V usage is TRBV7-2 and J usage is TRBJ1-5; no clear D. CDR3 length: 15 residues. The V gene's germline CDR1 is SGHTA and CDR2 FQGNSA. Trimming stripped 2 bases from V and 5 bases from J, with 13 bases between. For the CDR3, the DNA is TGTGCCAGCAGCTTAAGGCCCCTCTCGGATCAGCCCCAGCATTTT. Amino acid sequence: CASSLRPLSDQPQHF.

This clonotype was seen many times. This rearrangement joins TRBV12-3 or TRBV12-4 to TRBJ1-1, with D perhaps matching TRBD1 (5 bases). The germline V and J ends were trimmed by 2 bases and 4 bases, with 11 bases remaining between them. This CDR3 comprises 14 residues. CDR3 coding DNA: TGTGCCAGCAGTTTAAGATCTGGGGGCACTGAAGCTTTCTTT. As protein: CASSLRSGGTEAFF.